This entry lists 26 T cell receptor beta chains sequenced from one sample in a study of T cell responses to AZD1222 COVID-19 vaccine. The repertoire was sequenced with immunoSEQ multiplex PCR; TCRdb's copy has only in-frame clones and lacks some. The sample includes around 200,000 clones, just over 90% seen only once; the top ten take 3% to 5%. The source material was peripheral blood, sampled on day 0 of AZD1222 vaccination. These receptors were taken from an adult in good health.

This rearrangement joins TRBV20-1 to TRBJ1-1; unclear D gene. CDR1 is DFQATT, CDR2 SNEGSKA, per germline (reference sequence). V lost 7 bases and J 3 bases, leaving 9 bases between the germline ends. This CDR3 is built from 11 residues. The CDR3 nucleotides are TGCAGTGTTTTTAGGGACACTGAAGCTTTCTTT. Its translation is CSVFRDTEAFF.

The chain couples TRBV5-4 to TRBJ1-6; 10 nucleotides match TRBD1. The ends lost 4 bases at V and 6 bases at J; junction bases unmatched: 10. The germline gives CDR1 SGHNT, CDR2 YYREEE (reference sequence). CDR3 length equals 17 residues. The CDR3 sequence: CASSRDRGSSSNSPLHF. As DNA, the CDR3 is TGTGCCAGCAGCCGGGACAGGGGCTCGTCTTCTAATTCACCCCTCCACTTT.

The gene calls are TRBV2 and TRBJ1-1; 7 bases are shared with TRBD1. The CDR3 is made up of 12 amino acids. After removal of 8 bases from V and 7 bases from J, the junction contained 7 bases not matched to a gene. Germline V CDR1 and CDR2: SNHLY, FYNNEI. The CDR3 sequence is CASDDRAIEAFF. The CDR3 DNA is TGTGCCAGCGATGACAGGGCCATTGAAGCTTTCTTT. Combining the CDR3 with reference TRBV2 and TRBJ1-1 gives the whole variable domain EPEVTQTPSHQVTQMGQEVILRCVPISNHLYFYWYRQILGQKVEFLVSFYNNEISEKSEIFDDQFSVERPDGSNFTLKIRSTKLEDSAMYFCASDDRAIEAFFGQGTRLTVV.

The CDR3 loop is CSVDRDLADTQYF. CDR3 bases: TGCAGCGTGGACCGGGACTTGGCAGATACGCAGTATTTT. This rearrangement joins TRBV29-1 to TRBJ2-3; TRBD2 is a possible D gene (6 bases). CDR1 and CDR2 from the germline V gene are SQVTM and ANQGSEA. The CDR3 sequence is 13 residues long. V lost 6 bases and J 4 bases, leaving 14 bases between the germline ends.

The rearrangement joins TRBV14 to TRBJ2-3; 7 positions agree with TRBD2. The CDR3 runs 17 residues. Germline V gene data show CDR1 as SGHDN and CDR2 as FVKESK. Losses at the gene ends were 4 bases for V and 0 bases for J; bases not matched to a gene: 10. CDR3 DNA: TGTGCCAGCAGCCCCCTAGAGAGCGGGACTAGCACAGATACGCAGTATTTT. Amino acid sequence: CASSPLESGTSTDTQYF.

Only one count was recorded for this clone. The V call is TRBV18, the J call TRBJ1-2; TRBD1 matches 9 bases. This CDR3 is built from 15 residues. The germline V gene has CDR1 KGHSH and CDR2 LQKENI. The junction had 4 bases not matched to a gene; V was cut back by 2 bases and J by 3 bases. DNA of the CDR3: TGTGCCAGCTCACCAACAGGGGGCGCGGACTATGGCTACACCTTC. Its protein is CASSPTGGADYGYTF.

The table lists this clone with a count of one. The rearrangement uses TRBV7-8 and TRBJ2-6; D is uncertain. With 1 base removed from V and 0 bases from J, the gap between germline ends came to 7 bases. The CDR3 is made up of 16 amino acids. CDR1 is SGHVS, CDR2 FQNEAQ, per germline. The CDR3 here is CASSLVWGSGANVLTF. In DNA form, the CDR3 reads TGTGCCAGCAGCTTAGTGTGGGGCTCTGGGGCCAACGTCCTGACTTTC.

The J gene is TRBJ2-7, the V gene TRBV7-9; 8 bases line up with TRBD1. The CDR3 covers 19 residues. Germline V gives CDR1 SEHNR, CDR2 FQNEAQ (reference sequence). Trimming removed 5 bases from V and 3 bases from J; junction bases left unmatched: 21. CDR3 region: CASSHLRRGFGTGIYEQYF. DNA for the CDR3: TGTGCCAGCAGCCACCTTAGGAGAGGTTTTGGGACAGGAATCTACGAGCAGTACTTC.

The J gene is TRBJ1-2, the V gene TRBV7-9; maybe TRBD1 (6 bases). The CDR3 extends over 15 amino acids. The V end was cut by 5 bases, the J end by 3 bases, with 16 bases between. Germline V gives CDR1 SEHNR, CDR2 FQNEAQ (reference sequence). Here the CDR3 DNA reads TGTGCCAGCAGCCCTGGCACAGGGAGATACTATGGCTACACCTTC. This codes for CASSPGTGRYYGYTF.

The chain uses TRBV19 and TRBJ1-2, with D tentatively TRBD1 (6 bases). The V end lost 5 bases, the J end lost 4 bases, and 20 bases lay between the germline ends. The CDR3 runs to 16 residues. Germline values: CDR1 LNHDA, CDR2 SQIVND (reference sequence). The CDR3 here is CASSRLQGDKSYGYTF. DNA of the CDR3: TGTGCCAGTAGTCGACTACAGGGAGATAAGAGCTATGGCTACACCTTC.

The J gene is TRBJ1-2, the V gene TRBV12-3 or TRBV12-4; 7 bases align to TRBD1. The CDR3 extends over 13 amino acids. The V gene end was trimmed by 3 bases and the J gene end by 7 bases; junction bases not matched to a gene: 5. CDR3 sequence: CASSFGTVGGYTF. In DNA, the CDR3 is TGTGCCAGCAGTTTCGGGACAGTTGGTGGCTACACCTTC.

The genes are TRBV20-1 and TRBJ1-1, with a possible D match to TRBD1 (5 bases). The CDR3 has 11 residues. Germline V CDR1 and CDR2: DFQATT, SNEGSKA (reference sequence). V lost 5 bases to trimming and J lost 9 bases, with 13 bases between them. The CDR3: CSAEGPRQAFF. Here the CDR3 DNA reads TGCAGTGCTGAGGGACCGCGCCAAGCTTTCTTT.

V is TRBV11-3 and J is TRBJ2-1; 9 bases map to TRBD1. Germline V gene data show CDR1 as SGHNT and CDR2 as YENEEA. The J segment lost 5 bases and the V segment lost 1 base, leaving 6 bases of the junction unmatched. This CDR3 has 16 amino acids. The CDR3 DNA follows: TGTGCCAGCAGCTTAGCAAACAGGGGGCCGAACAATGAGCAGTTCTTC. This translates into CASSLANRGPNNEQFF. The full variable domain, in which reference TRBV11-3 and TRBJ2-1 provide the parts outside the CDR3, is EAGVVQSPRYKIIEKKQPVAFWCNPISGHNTLYWYLQNLGQGPELLIRYENEEAVDDSQLPKDRFSAERLKGVDSTLKIQPAELGDSAVYLCASSLANRGPNNEQFFGPGTRLTVL.

The genes are TRBV25-1 and TRBJ1-1; D gene uncertain. V lost 4 bases to trimming and J lost 10 bases, with 10 bases between them. This CDR3 is 11 amino acids long. Germline CDR1 MGHDK, CDR2 SYGVNS. The CDR3 DNA follows: TGTGCCAGCAGTGGGCCGGGTAGAGCTTTCTTT. Encoded protein: CASSGPGRAFF.

In regard to this clone: Sequence at one end of the junction differs from germline and may be a read error. V and J are TRBV2 and TRBJ2-7, with 13 bases aligning to TRBD2. The CDR3 is made up of 14 amino acids. Germline V gene data show CDR1 as SNHLY and CDR2 as FYNNEI. CDR3 protein: CAGRTSGSYYEQYF. The CDR3 nucleotides read TGTGCCGGCAGGACTAGCGGGAGTTACTACGAGCAGTACTTC.

This rearrangement joins TRBV9 to TRBJ1-1; tentative D call: TRBD1 (5 bases). CDR3 length: 12 residues. Germline V CDR1 and CDR2: SGDLS, YYNGEE. The V end lost 6 bases, the J end lost 6 bases, and 12 bases lay between the germline ends. The CDR3 DNA follows: TGTGCCAGCACCGGTGGGGGGGCTGAAGCTTTCTTT. This sequence encodes CASTGGGAEAFF.

This clone was counted once. The chain is built from TRBV10-3 and TRBJ1-1, with a tentative D call TRBD1 (5 bases). Germline CDR1 is ENHRY and CDR2 is SYGVKD. Trimming pared 11 bases from V and 1 base from J, leaving 14 bases between. The CDR3 spans 13 residues. The CDR3: CAAATVSNTEAFF. CDR3 nucleotide sequence: TGTGCCGCCGCGACAGTTTCGAACACTGAAGCTTTCTTT.

This chain links TRBV12-5 with TRBJ2-1; 7 bases match TRBD1. This CDR3 comprises 14 residues. Germline V gene data show CDR1 as LGHNT and CDR2 as FRNRAP. V lost 5 bases to trimming and J lost 5 bases; unmatched junction nucleotides: 6. The CDR3 DNA reads TGTGCTAGTGGTCCCCTTGGACAGGACAATGAGCAGTTCTTC. Amino acid sequence: CASGPLGQDNEQFF. Full variable domain (remainder filled in from reference TRBV12-5 and TRBJ2-1): DARVTQTPRHKVTEMGQEVTMRCQPILGHNTVFWYRQTMMQGLELLAYFRNRAPLDDSGMPKDRFSAEMPDATLATLKIQPSEPRDSAVYFCASGPLGQDNEQFFGPGTRLTVL.

By sample share, this clone is medium-sized (0.01 to 0.1%). V gene TRBV5-4 combines with J gene TRBJ2-2, with D tentatively TRBD1 (5 bases). Germline CDR1 is SGHNT and CDR2 is YYREEE (reference sequence). The CDR3 is 15 residues long. Trimming cost V 0 bases and J 1 base, with 7 bases left between them. The CDR3 is CASSLAGLNTGELFF. The CDR3 coding sequence is TGTGCCAGCAGCTTGGCAGGGCTGAACACCGGGGAGCTGTTTTTT. The entire variable domain, with the rest obtained from reference TRBV5-4 and TRBJ2-2, is as follows: ETGVTQSPTHLIKTRGQQVTLRCSSQSGHNTVSWYQQALGQGPQFIFQYYREEENGRGNFPPRFSGLQFPNYSSELNVNALELDDSALYLCASSLAGLNTGELFFGEGSRLTVL.

This chain uses TRBV5-5 with TRBJ2-2; TRBD2 matches 9 bases. V dropped 4 bases and J dropped 8; count of bases not matched to a gene: 9. Germline V gene data show CDR1 as SGHKS and CDR2 as YYEKEE (reference sequence). There are 15 residues in the CDR3. This CDR3 reads CASSARAGGQGELFF. Here the CDR3 DNA reads TGTGCCAGCAGCGCCCGTGCGGGAGGGCAAGGGGAGCTGTTTTTT. The variable domain in full, completed from reference TRBV5-5 and TRBJ2-2, reads DAGVTQSPTHLIKTRGQQVTLRCSPISGHKSVSWYQQVLGQGPQFIFQYYEKEERGRGNFPDRFSARQFPNYSSELNVNALLLGDSALYLCASSARAGGQGELFFGEGSRLTVL.

CDR3 amino acids: CASSLSAYNYGYTF. In DNA, the CDR3 is TGCGCCAGCAGCTTATCCGCCTATAACTATGGCTACACCTTC. The genes are TRBV5-1 and TRBJ1-2; no reliable D call. Germline loops: CDR1 SGHRS, CDR2 YFSETQ. This CDR3 is 14 amino acids long. V lost 2 bases and J lost 1, with 9 bases in between.

J is TRBJ1-2 and V is TRBV5-1; D remains unclear. This CDR3 has 14 amino acids. Trimming shortened V by 0 bases and J by 3 bases, and 9 bases separated the two germline ends. CDR1 and CDR2 (germline): SGHRS, YFSETQ. This chain's CDR3 is CASSLGQEHYGYTF. The CDR3 DNA is TGCGCCAGCAGCTTGGGACAAGAGCACTATGGCTACACCTTC.

In this sample, this clone turned up once. The chain recombines TRBV3-1 (or the pseudogene TRBV3-2) with TRBJ1-1, with 11 bases identical to TRBD1. Germline V CDR1 and CDR2: LGHDT, YNNKEL (reference sequence). The CDR3 totals 16 residues. The ends lost 3 bases at V and 10 bases at J; junction bases unmatched: 13. In nucleotides, the CDR3 is TGTGCCAGCAGCCACGCCAGACCGGACAGGGGGCGAGGAGCTTTCTTT. Amino acid sequence: CASSHARPDRGRGAFF.

This sequence joins TRBV7-6 and TRBJ2-5; TRBD2 is a possible D gene (5 bases). The ends were cut back, 0 bases at V and 4 bases at J, with 12 bases in the middle. The CDR3 is 15 residues long. Per the germline V gene, CDR1 is SGHVS and CDR2 is FNYEAQ. In nucleotides, the CDR3 is TGTGCCAGCAGCTTAGCGTTAGCTAGCACAGAGACCCAGTACTTC. Its translation is CASSLALASTETQYF.

This chain links TRBV12-3 or TRBV12-4 with TRBJ1-2; D ambiguous. The V gene lost 6 bases and the J gene lost 2 bases, with 10 bases spanning the gap. This CDR3 is built from 13 residues. CDR3 DNA: TGTGCCAGCAGGGGCGAGAACAACTATGGCTACACCTTC. Translation: CASRGENNYGYTF.

The chain joins TRBV15 to TRBJ2-2; 7 bases agree with TRBD2. The CDR3 sequence is 18 residues long. Trimming removed 0 bases from V and 2 bases from J; junction bases left unmatched: 9. CDR1 and CDR2 from the germline V gene are LNHNV and YYDKDF (reference sequence). CDR3 in DNA: TGTGCCACCAGCAGAGATCCCTCGGGGGGACTCAACACCGGGGAGCTGTTTTTT. Translation: CATSRDPSGGLNTGELFF.